A single sample is the source of the 25 T cell receptor beta chains below, sequenced in a study of CD8+ T cells in alopecia areata. Sequencing relied on a cDNA template that was reverse transcribed from extracted RNA. The method was immunoSEQ multiplex PCR; TCRdb's version includes in-frame clones alone and lacks a portion of them. The sample yields 180,000 or so clones, about 51% seen once. Treatment in this sample: oral pan-JAK inhibitor, 5-10 mg twice daily. This specimen consisted of CD8+ T cells sorted from blood, obtained at week 52, from a patient treated with tofacitinib. The receptors here all came from a human donor with alopecia areata.

The chain recombines TRBV4-3 with TRBJ2-3; TRBD1 agrees at 7 bases. Looked up from germline, CDR1 is LGHNA and CDR2 is YSLEER. The V and J ends lost 3 bases and 2 bases, in that order; junction bases with no gene match: 5. The CDR3 runs to 15 residues. DNA of the CDR3: TGCGCCAGCAGCCACGACAGGGAAGTCACAGATACGCAGTATTTT. It is translated as CASSHDREVTDTQYF.

The genes are TRBV10-3 and TRBJ2-7, with D perhaps matching TRBD1 (6 bases). The CDR3 is 15 amino acids. With 6 bases removed from V and 2 bases from J, the gap between germline ends came to 17 bases. Germline assignment: CDR1 ENHRY and CDR2 SYGVKD. In DNA, the CDR3 is TGTGCCATCAGCACAGCGGCAGGGGTTACCTACGAGCAGTACTTC. Translated: CAISTAAGVTYEQYF.

The chain links TRBV5-6 to TRBJ1-1; D remains ambiguous. Germline assignment: CDR1 SGHDT and CDR2 YYEEEE. The CDR3 runs 15 residues. The ends were cut back, 4 bases at V and 1 base at J, with 14 bases in the middle. CDR3 coding DNA: TGTGCCAGCAGCATGGGATGGAACGGGAACACTGAAGCTTTCTTT. Translating gives CASSMGWNGNTEAFF.

This clone is deemed medium-sized. The V gene is TRBV7-9, the J gene TRBJ2-3; D possibly matches TRBD1 or TRBD2 (5 bases each). V dropped 5 bases and J dropped 0 bases, with 12 bases sitting between them. The germline CDR1 and CDR2 sequences are SEHNR and FQNEAQ (reference sequence). This CDR3 has 15 residues. The CDR3 loop is CASSPGTSSTDTQYF. The CDR3 nucleotides read TGTGCCAGCAGCCCGGGGACGAGTAGCACAGATACGCAGTATTTT.

The chain carries TRBV7-8 and TRBJ2-1, with D maybe TRBD1 (6 bases). The CDR3 is 14 residues long. Germline CDR1 is SGHVS and CDR2 is FQNEAQ. Deletions cut 2 bases from V and 4 bases from J, with 9 bases between. The CDR3 is CASSLNRDYNEQFF. The CDR3 nucleotides are TGTGCCAGCAGCTTAAACAGGGATTACAATGAGCAGTTCTTC.

The V gene is TRBV19, the J gene TRBJ1-2; 7 nucleotides line up with TRBD1. Germline loops: CDR1 LNHDA, CDR2 SQIVND (reference sequence). This CDR3 spans 12 amino acids. V shed 7 bases, J shed 4 bases, and the junction held 3 bases outside the gene matches. CDR3 region: CASIGTAYGYTF. CDR3 nucleotides: TGTGCCAGTATTGGGACAGCCTATGGCTACACCTTC. Full variable domain (rest looked up from reference TRBV19 and TRBJ1-2): DGGITQSPKYLFRKEGQNVTLSCEQNLNHDAMYWYRQDPGQGLRLIYYSQIVNDFQKGDIAEGYSVSREKKESFPLTVTSAQKNPTAFYLCASIGTAYGYTFGSGTRLTVV.

This clone was detected a few times. This rearrangement joins TRBV7-9 to TRBJ1-1; tentatively, D is TRBD1 (5 bases). CDR1 and CDR2 (germline): SEHNR, FQNEAQ (reference sequence). Trimming removed 4 bases at V and 1 base at J, with 13 bases between. There are 15 residues in the CDR3. The CDR3 sequence: CASSWDRPANTEAFF. CDR3 sequence (DNA): TGTGCCAGCAGCTGGGACCGGCCGGCGAACACTGAAGCTTTCTTT. The full variable domain, with the rest looked up from reference TRBV7-9 and TRBJ1-1, is DTGVSQNPRHKITKRGQNVTFRCDPISEHNRLYWYRQTLGQGPEFLTYFQNEAQLEKSRLLSDRFSAERPKGSFSTLEIQRTEQGDSAMYLCASSWDRPANTEAFFGQGTRLTVV.

This sequence joins TRBV6-5 and TRBJ2-5, with 8 positions matching TRBD2. V gave up 8 bases and J gave up 5 bases; unmatched junction bases: 7. The CDR3 totals 13 residues. The germline V gene has CDR1 MNHEY and CDR2 SVGAGI. CDR3 nucleotides: TGTGCCAGCCGGGGGGGCCGGCCGGAGACCCAGTACTTC. Translation gives CASRGGRPETQYF.

This clone turned up a few times. Here the CDR3 DNA reads TGTGCCAGTGACCCTGGACTAGCCGACGGGGAGCTGTTTTTT. Translating gives CASDPGLADGELFF. This chain links TRBV19 with TRBJ2-2, with 8 bases fitting TRBD2. From germline, CDR1 is LNHDA and CDR2 SQIVND (reference sequence). The CDR3 length is 14 residues. Trimming at V came to 8 bases and at J to 7 bases, leaving 9 bases not matched to a gene.

The genes are TRBV7-3 and TRBJ2-1; 8 nucleotides align to TRBD2. The CDR3 is 16 residues long. Unmatched junction bases numbered 10, after V lost 2 bases and J lost 7 bases. Germline V gene sequence: CDR1 SGHTA, CDR2 FQGTGA. The DNA of the CDR3 is TGTGCCAGCAGCTTATTTCCCGGACTAGCTCAGAATGAGCAGTTCTTC. Translating it yields CASSLFPGLAQNEQFF.

This clone was found a few times. The chain links TRBV6-6 to TRBJ2-7; D possibly corresponds to TRBD2 (5 bases). V was trimmed by 6 bases and J by 7 bases, leaving 16 bases between them. Germline assignment: CDR1 MNHNY and CDR2 SVGAGI (reference sequence). The CDR3 extends over 13 amino acids. In DNA, the CDR3 is TGTGCCAGCAGCACGCCCGAGGGTATAGAGCAGTACTTC. This encodes CASSTPEGIEQYF.

This clone was picked up a small number of times. The V call is TRBV7-6, the J call TRBJ2-1; the D is unclear. Germline lookup yields CDR1 SGHVS and CDR2 FNYEAQ. The CDR3 has 13 residues. Trimming shortened V by 5 bases and J by 8 bases, and 13 bases separated the two germline ends. CDR3 nucleotides: TGTGCCAGCAGCCTGAAGAGGTACGATGAGCAGTTCTTC. Its protein is CASSLKRYDEQFF.

This clone showed up just a few times. The chain links TRBV5-6 to TRBJ2-7; no clear D gene. This CDR3 is built from 11 residues. Germline loops: CDR1 SGHDT, CDR2 YYEEEE. V was cut by 5 bases and J by 2 bases, with 5 bases left in between. The DNA of the CDR3 is TGTGCCAGCAGTCAGGCCTACGAGCAGTACTTC. Protein product: CASSQAYEQYF.

V gene TRBV6-5 combines with J gene TRBJ1-5, with D uncertain. CDR1 is MNHEY and CDR2 is SVGAGI in the germline V gene. V dropped 4 bases and J dropped 2 bases, with 12 bases sitting between them. The CDR3 length is 15 residues. The CDR3 DNA sequence: TGTGCCAGCAGTTCTTCCTGGGAGGGCAATCAGCCCCAGCATTTT. This sequence encodes CASSSSWEGNQPQHF.

This clone was detected only once. The chain couples TRBV27 to TRBJ2-5, with D hard to call. CDR1 MNHEY and CDR2 SMNVEV come from the germline V gene (reference sequence). There are 14 residues in the CDR3. V was shortened by 2 bases and J by 5 bases, with 12 bases between the two germline ends. CDR3 coding DNA: TGTGCCAGCAGTTTAGTGGAAAACTCGGAGACCCAGTACTTC. Encoded protein: CASSLVENSETQYF.

The chain has TRBV11-2 and TRBJ2-2; 7 bases map to TRBD1. The J segment lost 7 bases and the V segment lost 3 bases, leaving 2 bases of the junction unmatched. CDR1 SGHAT and CDR2 FQNNGV come from the germline V gene. The CDR3 totals 13 residues. CDR3 region: CASSLQGVGELFF. In DNA form, the CDR3 reads TGTGCCAGCAGCTTGCAGGGGGTCGGGGAGCTGTTTTTT.

V usage is TRBV4-1 and J usage is TRBJ1-2; the D is unclear. The CDR3 is 13 amino acids. The germline V and J ends were trimmed by 5 bases and 2 bases, with 9 bases remaining between them. The germline V gene encodes CDR1 MGHRA and CDR2 YSYEKL. CDR3 coding DNA: TGCGCCAGCAGCGAGACGGGGAACTATGGCTACACCTTC. Its translation: CASSETGNYGYTF.

The sample holds a few counts of this clone. V and J are TRBV30 and TRBJ1-1, with 9 bases fitting TRBD1. The trim removed 2 bases at V and 5 bases at J, leaving 9 bases unmatched. The CDR3 is 15 residues long. CDR1 and CDR2 from the germline V gene are GTSNPN and SVGIG (reference sequence). In nucleotides, the CDR3 is TGTGCCTGGAGTCGACCACCCGACAGGGGGACTGAAGCTTTCTTT. Amino acid sequence: CAWSRPPDRGTEAFF.

This clone was seen once. This sequence joins TRBV7-9 and TRBJ2-5; D uncertain. V shed 4 bases and J shed 3 bases, with 6 bases lying between them. Looked up from germline, CDR1 is SEHNR and CDR2 is FQNEAQ (reference sequence). This CDR3 comprises 12 residues. CDR3 bases: TGTGCCAGCAGCTGGAGAGAAGAGACCCAGTACTTC. Encoded protein: CASSWREETQYF.

The CDR3 region is CASSLGRRIISEAFF. The CDR3 DNA sequence: TGCGCCAGCAGCTTGGGTCGACGGATCATCTCTGAAGCTTTCTTT. The rearrangement uses TRBV5-1 and TRBJ1-1; D remains ambiguous. Germline V CDR1 and CDR2: SGHRS, YFSETQ. V was clipped by 0 bases and J by 6 bases, with 15 bases between them. The CDR3 covers 15 residues.

This clone was counted between two and nine times. The chain carries TRBV13 and TRBJ1-2, with TRBD1 matching 7 bases. In germline, CDR1 is PRHDT, CDR2 FYEKMQ (reference sequence). There are 14 residues in the CDR3. The trim removed 5 bases at V and 4 bases at J, leaving 7 bases unmatched. The CDR3 region has the DNA TGTGCCAGCAGCCTCTCAAGGGGGCCCTATGGCTACACCTTC. Encoded protein: CASSLSRGPYGYTF.

The chain recombines TRBV6-6 with TRBJ2-2, with unresolved D. The germline V gene has CDR1 MNHNY and CDR2 SVGAGI (reference sequence). The CDR3 loop spans 12 amino acids. V was cut by 2 bases and J by 6 bases, with 4 bases left in between. CDR3 loop: CASSYGPGELFF. CDR3 bases: TGTGCCAGCAGTTACGGTCCCGGGGAGCTGTTTTTT.

This rearrangement joins TRBV25-1 to TRBJ2-1; D may be TRBD1 (5 bases). The ends were cut back, 6 bases at V and 7 bases at J, with 10 bases in the middle. Germline V gene data show CDR1 as MGHDK and CDR2 as SYGVNS. This CDR3 has 12 amino acids. The CDR3 sequence is CASSWGVNEQFF. Here the CDR3 DNA reads TGTGCCAGCAGCTGGGGCGTGAATGAGCAGTTCTTC.

The V and J genes are TRBV13 and TRBJ1-1, with unresolved D. Germline V gene data show CDR1 as PRHDT and CDR2 as FYEKMQ (reference sequence). The ends were cut back, 4 bases at V and 4 bases at J, with 16 bases in the middle. The CDR3 has 15 residues. For the CDR3, the DNA is TGTGCCAGCAGCTCGGACGGCCCGGGCAGCACTGAAGCTTTCTTT. Translated, it gives CASSSDGPGSTEAFF.

V and J are TRBV2 and TRBJ2-4; D unclear. CDR3 size: 12 residues. Trimming removed 5 bases from V and 4 bases from J, with 6 bases in between. Germline V gene lookup returns CDR1 SNHLY and CDR2 FYNNEI. CDR3 sequence reads: CASSNRKNIQYF. Written as DNA, the CDR3 is TGTGCCAGCAGTAACAGAAAAAACATTCAGTACTTC.